The 11 T cell receptor beta chains in this list originate from one sample, sequenced in a study of T cell responses to AZD1222 COVID-19 vaccine (dated by TCRdb to about 2021). Receptor libraries were prepared by the immunoSEQ multiplex PCR assay. TCRdb obtained this table from immuneACCESS and retained in-frame rearrangements with V and J assigned. These tables miss some clones; where compared with another copy, unresolved V genes account for less than half of the shortfall, and the remainder is unexplained. In all, the sample holds 200,000 or so clones, and around 94% of those were seen once. The ten largest clones add up to about 10% of the sample. Explained via the paper, the time point label denotes: baseline before first vaccination. The sequenced sample was peripheral blood, obtained on day 0 of AZD1222 vaccination. The receptor source for this set is an adult in good health.

V and J are TRBV5-1 and TRBJ2-1, with D unclear. Germline CDR1 reads SGHRS; CDR2 reads YFSETQ. The V and J ends lost 7 bases and 3 bases respectively, with 5 bases between them. The CDR3 runs 11 residues. CDR3 coding DNA: TGCGCCAGCCGGCTCTACAATGAGCAGTTCTTC. Encoded protein: CASRLYNEQFF.

The chain carries TRBV28 and TRBJ1-6; no reliable D call. Deletions cut 2 bases from V and 8 bases from J, with 4 bases between. CDR3 length: 12 amino acids. The germline V gene encodes CDR1 MDHEN and CDR2 SYDVKM. The CDR3 loop reads CASSLGYSPLHF. CDR3 coding DNA: TGTGCCAGCAGTTTAGGATATTCACCCCTCCACTTT.

J is TRBJ2-6 and V is TRBV29-1, with D unresolved. CDR3 size: 14 residues. Germline values: CDR1 SQVTM, CDR2 ANQGSEA. V dropped 4 bases and J dropped 1 base, with 8 bases sitting between them. The CDR3: CSVVWASGANVLTF. CDR3 bases: TGCAGCGTTGTATGGGCTTCTGGGGCCAACGTCCTGACTTTC.

This clone was observed a single time. The same CDR3 is also encoded by other DNA sequences in this sample. This chain connects TRBV6-4 to TRBJ2-3, with 7 bases fitting TRBD2. Germline CDR1 reads MRHNA; CDR2 reads SNTAGT. Unmatched junction bases numbered 5, after V lost 9 bases and J lost 2 bases. The CDR3 contains 13 residues. The CDR3 nucleotides read TGTGCCAGTGGGGAGGGCCACACAGATACGCAGTATTTT. Protein sequence: CASGEGHTDTQYF.

The V call is TRBV12-3 or TRBV12-4, the J call TRBJ2-7; a possible D gene is TRBD2 (6 bases). V was clipped by 7 bases and J by 7 bases, with 14 bases between them. CDR3 size: 12 residues. The CDR3 loop reads CASTGTAGEQYF. The CDR3 DNA is TGTGCCAGCACCGGGACGGCGGGGGAGCAGTACTTC.

V and J are TRBV2 and TRBJ2-7; no clear D. The CDR3 is made up of 15 amino acids. Germline V gene sequence: CDR1 SNHLY, CDR2 FYNNEI. Trimming removed 3 bases at V and 4 bases at J, with 16 bases between. This chain's CDR3 is CASSDLRRTAYEQYF. DNA of the CDR3: TGTGCCAGCAGTGATTTGAGGCGGACCGCTTACGAGCAGTACTTC.

The chain joins TRBV30 to TRBJ2-3; D might be TRBD1 (6 bases). In germline, CDR1 is GTSNPN, CDR2 SVGIG (reference sequence). V lost 3 bases and J lost 4, with 17 bases in between. CDR3 length: 15 residues. CDR3 sequence reads: CAWSKTGFLSDTQYF. The CDR3 nucleotides are TGTGCCTGGAGCAAAACAGGGTTTCTGTCAGATACGCAGTATTTT.

V and J are TRBV3-1 (or the pseudogene TRBV3-2) and TRBJ2-1; 9 nucleotides line up with TRBD2. Looked up from germline, CDR1 is LGHDT and CDR2 is YNNKEL (reference sequence). CDR3 length: 15 residues. The V gene end was trimmed by 2 bases and the J gene end by 9 bases; junction bases not matched to a gene: 8. CDR3 region: CASSQRREGLSEQFF. The CDR3 DNA sequence: TGTGCCAGCAGCCAAAGGCGGGAGGGCCTAAGTGAGCAGTTCTTC.

This clone was seen once. CDR3 sequence (DNA): TGTGCCAGCAGCTTACGAAGGGACTTTTGGGATCAGCCCCAGCATTTT. Residues: CASSLRRDFWDQPQHF. This chain connects TRBV7-8 to TRBJ1-5, with D possibly matching TRBD1 (5 bases). Trimming shortened V by 2 bases and J by 5 bases, and 16 bases separated the two germline ends. CDR1 SGHVS and CDR2 FQNEAQ come from the germline V gene. The CDR3 has 16 amino acids.

This chain connects TRBV5-6 to TRBJ2-7; D gene ambiguous. Germline-derived CDR1 and CDR2 are SGHDT and YYEEEE. Trimming took 2 bases from V and 2 from J, leaving 8 bases between them. This CDR3 spans 13 amino acids. CDR3 DNA: TGTGCCAGCAGCTTCGGGCACGCCTACGAGCAGTACGTC. Translated, it gives CASSFGHAYEQYV.

The V and J genes are TRBV28 and TRBJ1-1; TRBD1 matches 7 bases. The germline gives CDR1 MDHEN, CDR2 SYDVKM. Trimming at V came to 6 bases and at J to 0 bases, leaving 7 bases not matched to a gene. The CDR3 consists of 15 residues. CDR3 DNA: TGTGCCAGCAGCTCACCGGGACAGATGAACACTGAAGCTTTCTTT. This gives the protein CASSSPGQMNTEAFF.